Listed below are T cell receptor beta chains from one sample, sequenced in a study of T-cell reconstitution after alpha-beta-depleted transplantation in children. Each CDR3 protein is one row after TCRdb ran MiXCR on the PCR reads. Among some 310,000 distinct CDR3 sequences listed, 23% were seen once. The material was PBMCs, mostly from graft donor cells, obtained 180 days after TCRalphabeta/CD19-depleted stem cell transplant. Source of these receptors: a male patient between 5 and 17 years old who had a stem cell transplant for acute lymphoblastic leukemia, so the T cells may come from the graft donor. Each CDR3 is given with its conserved first and last residue.

TRBV20-1	TRBJ2-7	CSARRWTSGSYEQYF
TRBV10-3	TRBJ1-5	CAISPGQAGWSNQPQHF
TRBV5-1	TRBJ2-7	CASSLRGQTYEQYF
TRBV20-1	TRBJ2-3	CSARYWGRATDTQYF
TRBV5-1	TRBJ2-1	CASSLDRIFYNEQFF
TRBV12-5	TRBJ2-1	CASGFHRGDNEQFF
TRBV2	TRBJ2-3	CASSEFGIADTQYF
TRBV6-1	TRBJ2-7	CASEGTGPYEQYF
TRBV10-3	TRBJ1-2	CAISRQGNGYTF
TRBV6-6	TRBJ1-1	CASTTPGTHDAFF
TRBV27	TRBJ2-1	CATSGGHEQFF
TRBV4-2	TRBJ1-4	CASSQSEGGAINEKLFF
TRBV7-8	TRBJ2-3	CASSSLLADTQYF
TRBV7-2	TRBJ2-5	CASSIGGGQETQYF
TRBV6-1	TRBJ2-3	CASSEQGQRMDTQYF
TRBV12-3/TRBV12-4	TRBJ2-2	CASRPDRLRDTGELFF
TRBV7-9	TRBJ2-1	CASSHRDRVDQFF
TRBV27	TRBJ1-1	CASSSGGVTEAFF
TRBV12-3/TRBV12-4	TRBJ1-1	CASRPVRVWNTEAFF
TRBV20-1	TRBJ1-1	CSAREGQVGRGFF
TRBV5-1	TRBJ2-1	CASSSPLSGRAYNEQFF
TRBV29-1	TRBJ2-7	CSVGRAQGLYEQYF
TRBV12-3/TRBV12-4	TRBJ2-7	CASSSTNYGKPYEQYF
TRBV20-1	TRBJ1-1	CSARVGSVNTEAFF
TRBV15	TRBJ2-7	CATSRDSGTSYEQYF
TRBV27	TRBJ2-1	CASSLRFQRSYNEQFF
TRBV20-1	TRBJ2-7	CSARDIIEQYF
TRBV11-2	TRBJ1-1	CASSKGGALTEAFF
TRBV4-1	TRBJ1-3	CASSQPRQRNTIYF
TRBV11-3	TRBJ1-1	CASSLGGVENTEAFF
TRBV27	TRBJ2-7	CASSQLGGTGVRDEQYF
TRBV12-3/TRBV12-4	TRBJ2-7	CASSSGTDYEQYF
TRBV27	TRBJ2-1	CASSFQARRYNEQFF
TRBV7-3	TRBJ2-1	CASSLFEKGPYNEQFF
TRBV5-1	TRBJ2-7	CASSENRLSGSPTYEQYF
TRBV18	TRBJ2-1	CASSTGLAGANEQFF
TRBV5-1	TRBJ2-5	CASSLAGLPTETQYF
TRBV29-1	TRBJ2-5	CSVEGQGARETQYF
TRBV21-1	TRBJ2-1	CASSSRLAGADEQFF